This record concerns one TCR beta chain sequence. The antigen is not known. Germline loops: CDR1 SNHLY, CDR2 FYNNEI. This CDR3 comprises 14 residues. J was trimmed by 5 bases and V by 8 bases; bases with no gene match: 7. The data derive from a study of CD8+CD57+ T cells in acquired aplastic anemia. About the research overall: Mean DNA quantity obtained from sorted CD4+ and CD8+ cells was about 3.2 ug.

Overall study results and limits: About 27 CD8+ CDR3 sequences were shared between patients and controls. Simpson's diversity of CD8+ cells was not significantly different in patients compared with controls.

The template used for profiling TCR beta VDJ and CDR3 was genomic DNA. TCRdb re-called the reads with MiXCR, one entry per CDR3 protein. The sample has around 250,000 distinct CDR3 sequences, approximately 57% seen once; the top ten hold roughly 8%. The clonotype originates from a human donor with severe aplastic anemia or a healthy control (not recorded which). Source material: sorted CD4+, CD8+, or CD8+CD57+ T cells (not recorded which) from PBMCs. The V and J genes are TRBV2 and TRBJ1-4, with 8 bases fitting TRBD1. This CDR3 is CASDQGQDNEKLFF. CDR3 DNA sequence: TGTGCCAGCGACCAGGGACAGGACAATGAAAAACTGTTTTTT.